This T cell receptor (beta chain) was found in a study of OX40 agonist ivuxolimab in advanced cancers. TCRdb's table, derived via immunoSEQ multiplex PCR, lists solely in-frame clones and lacks some. The sample shows tens of thousands of clones, more than 75% of them seen only once. Germline assignment: CDR1 SNHLY and CDR2 FYNNEI. Deletions cut 8 bases from V and 4 bases from J, with 16 bases between. The CDR3 sequence is 14 residues long. The specimen comprised CD4+ or CD8+ T cells sorted from blood, sampled in a trial of the OX40 agonist ivuxolimab. This TCR was recovered from an adult with an advanced solid tumor such as melanoma, head and neck, liver or kidney cancer. The chain links TRBV2 to TRBJ2-3, with D hard to call. CDR3 nucleotide sequence: TGTGCCAGCGCGATCAGATCAGATTCAGATACGCAGTATTTT. It translates to CASAIRSDSDTQYF.